One and the same sample provided the 7 T cell receptor beta chains below, sequenced in a study of CD8 T cells in ankylosing spondylitis. Points from the study as a whole: Within ankylosing spondylitis blood, a TCR beta motif made up of fewer than ten highly homologous variants appeared to be characteristic.

One entry per CDR3 protein, called by TCRdb with MiXCR from the 5' RACE reads. The data show around 890,000 distinct CDR3 sequences, about 11% seen once. These receptors' targets are unknown. Sequencing was done on a sample of blood, either unsorted or a sorted T cell fraction (not recorded which). The receptors stem from a male donor with ankylosing spondylitis.

The rearrangement links TRBV12-3 or TRBV12-4 to TRBJ1-1; D perhaps matches TRBD1 (6 bases). CDR3 size: 15 residues. V lost 7 bases and J 8 bases, leaving 23 bases between the germline ends. CDR3 bases: TGTGCCAGCATACTGGACGGGCTGAGGGGGAAAGAAGCTTTCTTT. Its protein is CASILDGLRGKEAFF.

This clonotype has a handful of counts. V gene TRBV28 combines with J gene TRBJ1-4; D is unclear. The CDR3 is 14 residues long. V dropped 5 bases and J dropped 5 bases, with 12 bases sitting between them. Germline assignment: CDR1 MDHEN and CDR2 SYDVKM. For the CDR3, the DNA is TGTGCCAGCAGTGAGGCAGGAACCAATGAAAAACTGTTTTTT. Protein sequence: CASSEAGTNEKLFF.

This clonotype was observed a handful of times. The V gene is TRBV5-1, the J gene TRBJ2-5; 7 bases line up with TRBD1. The CDR3 contains 14 residues. Germline V gives CDR1 SGHRS, CDR2 YFSETQ. Losses at the gene ends were 4 bases for V and 5 bases for J; bases not matched to a gene: 8. CDR3 DNA: TGCGCCAGCAGCGTAGACAGGGTAGATGAGACCCAGTACTTC. It encodes CASSVDRVDETQYF.

The rearrangement links TRBV7-2 to TRBJ1-2; D might be TRBD1 (6 bases). From germline, CDR1 is SGHTA and CDR2 FQGNSA. Trimming removed 6 bases at V and 6 bases at J, with 17 bases between. This CDR3 region has 14 residues. CDR3: CASSPARGAHGYTF. The CDR3 bases are TGTGCCAGCAGTCCCGCTCGGGGGGCCCATGGCTACACCTTC.

This clonotype was counted at least ten times. This sequence joins TRBV7-2 and TRBJ2-7; TRBD2 might be the D (5 bases). The CDR3 extends over 12 amino acids. Germline values: CDR1 SGHTA, CDR2 FQGNSA. Trimming pared 5 bases from V and 2 bases from J, leaving 7 bases between. In nucleotides, the CDR3 is TGTGCCAGCAGCGCCGGGACCTACGAGCAGTACTTC. This sequence encodes CASSAGTYEQYF. Full variable domain (rest looked up from reference TRBV7-2 and TRBJ2-7): GAGVSQSPSNKVTEKGKDVELRCDPISGHTALYWYRQSLGQGLEFLIYFQGNSAPDKSGLPSDRFSAERTGGSVSTLTIQRTQQEDSAVYLCASSAGTYEQYFGPGTRLTVT.

This clonotype was counted ten times or more. The J gene is TRBJ2-4, the V gene TRBV12-3 or TRBV12-4; 8 bases align to TRBD1. The CDR3 totals 13 residues. Trimming at V came to 5 bases and at J to 8 bases, leaving 5 bases not matched to a gene. Here the CDR3 DNA reads TGTGCCAGCAGTCCTGACAGGGGTGACATTCAGTACTTC. Residues: CASSPDRGDIQYF.

This clonotype has a count of ten or more. This chain joins TRBV15 and TRBJ2-5, with 7 bases fitting TRBD1. The germline V gene encodes CDR1 LNHNV and CDR2 YYDKDF (reference sequence). After removal of 5 bases from V and 1 base from J, the junction contained 4 bases not matched to a gene. The CDR3 totals 14 residues. The CDR3 bases are TGTGCCACCAGCGGAAGGGGGCCCCAAGAGACCCAGTACTTC. Protein product: CATSGRGPQETQYF.